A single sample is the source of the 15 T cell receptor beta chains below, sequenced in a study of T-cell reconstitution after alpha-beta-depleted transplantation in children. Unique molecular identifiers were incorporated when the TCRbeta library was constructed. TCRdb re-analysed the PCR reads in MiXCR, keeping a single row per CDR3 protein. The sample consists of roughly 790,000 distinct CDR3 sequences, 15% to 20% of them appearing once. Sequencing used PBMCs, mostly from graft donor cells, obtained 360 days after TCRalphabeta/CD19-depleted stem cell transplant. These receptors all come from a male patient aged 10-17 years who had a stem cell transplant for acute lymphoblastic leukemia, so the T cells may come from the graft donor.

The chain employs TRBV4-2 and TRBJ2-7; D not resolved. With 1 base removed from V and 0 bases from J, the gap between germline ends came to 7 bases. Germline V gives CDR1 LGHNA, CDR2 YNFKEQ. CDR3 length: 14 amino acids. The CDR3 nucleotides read TGTGCCAGCAGCCAAGTAGGTTACTCCTACGAGCAGTACTTC. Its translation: CASSQVGYSYEQYF.

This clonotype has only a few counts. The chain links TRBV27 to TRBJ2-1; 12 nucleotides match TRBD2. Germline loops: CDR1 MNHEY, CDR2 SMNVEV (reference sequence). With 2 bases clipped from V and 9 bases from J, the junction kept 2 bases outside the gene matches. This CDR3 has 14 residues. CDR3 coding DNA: TGTGCCAGCAGTTTACTAGCGGGGGGGAGTGAGCAGTTCTTC. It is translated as CASSLLAGGSEQFF.

CDR3 DNA sequence: TGTGCCAGCGGAGCAACTAATGAAAAACTGTTTTTT. Translating gives CASGATNEKLFF. The rearrangement links TRBV2 to TRBJ1-4, with D unresolved. The CDR3 totals 12 residues. CDR1 is SNHLY and CDR2 is FYNNEI in the germline V gene. V was trimmed by 8 bases and J by 0 bases, leaving 4 bases between them.

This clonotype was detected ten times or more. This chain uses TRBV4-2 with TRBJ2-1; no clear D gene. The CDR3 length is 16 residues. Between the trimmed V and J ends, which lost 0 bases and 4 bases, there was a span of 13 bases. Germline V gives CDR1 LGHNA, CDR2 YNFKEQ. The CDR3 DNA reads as TGTGCCAGCAGCCAAGATCGTCACGCGGTTTACAATGAGCAGTTCTTC. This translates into CASSQDRHAVYNEQFF.

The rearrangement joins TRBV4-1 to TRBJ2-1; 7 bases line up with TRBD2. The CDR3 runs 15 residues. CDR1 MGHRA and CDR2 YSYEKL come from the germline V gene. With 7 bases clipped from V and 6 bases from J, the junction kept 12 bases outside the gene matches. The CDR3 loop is CASKSGNLIGNEQFF. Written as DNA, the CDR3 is TGCGCCAGCAAAAGCGGGAATTTAATAGGCAATGAGCAGTTCTTC.

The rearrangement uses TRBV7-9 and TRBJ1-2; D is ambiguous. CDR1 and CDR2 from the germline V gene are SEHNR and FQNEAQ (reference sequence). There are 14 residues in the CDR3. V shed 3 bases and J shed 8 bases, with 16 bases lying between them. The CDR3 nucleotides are TGTGCCAGCAGCTTTGACGCAGGACTTAGAGGCTACACCTTC. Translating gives CASSFDAGLRGYTF.

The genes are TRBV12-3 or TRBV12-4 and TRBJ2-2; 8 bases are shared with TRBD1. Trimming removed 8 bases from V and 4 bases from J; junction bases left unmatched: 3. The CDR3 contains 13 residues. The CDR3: CASYQGATGELFF. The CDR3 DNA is TGTGCCAGCTACCAGGGGGCCACCGGGGAGCTGTTTTTT.

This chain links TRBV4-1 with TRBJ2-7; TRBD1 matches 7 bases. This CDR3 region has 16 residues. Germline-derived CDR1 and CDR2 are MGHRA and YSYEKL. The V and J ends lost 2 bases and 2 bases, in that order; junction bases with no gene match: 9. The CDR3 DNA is TGCGCCAGCAGCCAATTCGGACAGGCGATGCCCTACGAGCAGTACTTC. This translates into CASSQFGQAMPYEQYF.

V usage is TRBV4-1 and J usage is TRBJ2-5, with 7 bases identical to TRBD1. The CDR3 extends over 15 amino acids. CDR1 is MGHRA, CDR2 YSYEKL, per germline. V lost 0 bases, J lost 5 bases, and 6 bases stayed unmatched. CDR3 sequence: CASSQEAGTDETQYF. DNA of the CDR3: TGCGCCAGCAGCCAAGAGGCAGGGACAGACGAGACCCAGTACTTC.

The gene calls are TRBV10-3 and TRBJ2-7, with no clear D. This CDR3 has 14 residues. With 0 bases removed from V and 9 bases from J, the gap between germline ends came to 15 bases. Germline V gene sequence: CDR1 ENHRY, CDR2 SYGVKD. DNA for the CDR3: TGTGCCATCAGTGAGTCTAGGACCCTTCTTTGGCAGTACTTC. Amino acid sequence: CAISESRTLLWQYF.

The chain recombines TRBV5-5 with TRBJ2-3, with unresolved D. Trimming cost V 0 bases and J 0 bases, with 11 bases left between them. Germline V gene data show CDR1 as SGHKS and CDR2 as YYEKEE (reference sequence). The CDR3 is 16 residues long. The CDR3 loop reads CASSLVTVSSTDTQYF. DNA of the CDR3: TGTGCCAGCAGCTTGGTAACAGTCTCTAGCACAGATACGCAGTATTTT.

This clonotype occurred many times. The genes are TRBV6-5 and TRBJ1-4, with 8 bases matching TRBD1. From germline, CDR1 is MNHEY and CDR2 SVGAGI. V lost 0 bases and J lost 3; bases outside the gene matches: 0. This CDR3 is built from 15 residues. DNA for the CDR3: TGTGCCAGCAGTTACTCGGACAGGGCTAATGAAAAACTGTTTTTT. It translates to CASSYSDRANEKLFF.

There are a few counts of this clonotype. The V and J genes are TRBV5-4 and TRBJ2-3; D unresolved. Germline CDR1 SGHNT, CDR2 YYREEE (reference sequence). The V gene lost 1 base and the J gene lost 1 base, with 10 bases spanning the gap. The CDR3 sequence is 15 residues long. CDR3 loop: CASSLRSTGTDTQYF. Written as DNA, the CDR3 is TGTGCCAGCAGCTTGCGGAGCACGGGCACAGATACGCAGTATTTT. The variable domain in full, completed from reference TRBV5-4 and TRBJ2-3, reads ETGVTQSPTHLIKTRGQQVTLRCSSQSGHNTVSWYQQALGQGPQFIFQYYREEENGRGNFPPRFSGLQFPNYSSELNVNALELDDSALYLCASSLRSTGTDTQYFGPGTRLTVL.

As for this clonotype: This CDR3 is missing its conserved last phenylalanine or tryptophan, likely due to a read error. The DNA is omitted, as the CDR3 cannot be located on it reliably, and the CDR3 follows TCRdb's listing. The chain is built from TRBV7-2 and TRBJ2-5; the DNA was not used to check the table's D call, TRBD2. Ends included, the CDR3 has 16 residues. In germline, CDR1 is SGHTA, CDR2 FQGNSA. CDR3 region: CASSIAPPQRECFRVL.

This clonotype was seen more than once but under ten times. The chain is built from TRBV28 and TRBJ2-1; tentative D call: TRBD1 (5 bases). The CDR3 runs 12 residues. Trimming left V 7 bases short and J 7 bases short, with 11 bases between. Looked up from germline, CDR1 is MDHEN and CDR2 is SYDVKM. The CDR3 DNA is TGTGCCAGCACCTCCAACAGGAATGAGCAGTTCTTC. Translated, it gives CASTSNRNEQFF. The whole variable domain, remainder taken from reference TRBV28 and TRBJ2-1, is DVKVTQSSRYLVKRTGEKVFLECVQDMDHENMFWYRQDPGLGLRLIYFSYDVKMKEKGDIPEGYSVSREKKERFSLILESASTNQTSMYLCASTSNRNEQFFGPGTRLTVL.